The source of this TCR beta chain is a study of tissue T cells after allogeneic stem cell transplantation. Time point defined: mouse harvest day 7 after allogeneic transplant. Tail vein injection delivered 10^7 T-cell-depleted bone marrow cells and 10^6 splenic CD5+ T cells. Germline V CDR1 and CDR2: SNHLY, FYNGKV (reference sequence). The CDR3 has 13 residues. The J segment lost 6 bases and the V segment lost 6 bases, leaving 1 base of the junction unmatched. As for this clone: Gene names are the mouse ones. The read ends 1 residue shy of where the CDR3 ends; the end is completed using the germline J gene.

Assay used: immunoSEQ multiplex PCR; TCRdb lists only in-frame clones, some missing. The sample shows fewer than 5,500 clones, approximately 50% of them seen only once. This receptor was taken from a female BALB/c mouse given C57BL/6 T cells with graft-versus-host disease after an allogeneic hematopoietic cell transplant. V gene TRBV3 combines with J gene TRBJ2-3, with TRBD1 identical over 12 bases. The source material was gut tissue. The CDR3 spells CASRGTGGETLYF. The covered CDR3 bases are TGTGCCAGCAGGGGGACAGGGGGCGAAACGCTGTAT.